The 25 T cell receptor beta chains in this list originate from one sample, sequenced in a study of blood T cell repertoires in COVID-19. The method was immunoSEQ multiplex PCR; TCRdb's version includes in-frame clones alone and lacks a portion of them. The profile covers under 350,000 clones, with less than 90% appearing a single time and 4.6% taken by the ten largest. The specimen was peripheral blood. The receptors shown here come from a man between 60 and 70 years old who had recovered from COVID-19.

The V and J genes are TRBV7-2 and TRBJ1-1; no clear D gene. Germline lookup yields CDR1 SGHTA and CDR2 FQGNSA. V lost 5 bases to trimming and J lost 1 base, with 20 bases between them. This CDR3 has 17 amino acids. CDR3 DNA sequence: TGTGCCAGCAGCGCAAACGGCGGCGGAAGAAGGAACACTGAAGCTTTCTTT. Residues: CASSANGGGRRNTEAFF.

This rearrangement joins TRBV28 to TRBJ2-1; a possible D gene is TRBD2 (5 bases). The CDR3 length is 16 residues. Trimming pared 5 bases from V and 0 bases from J, leaving 14 bases between. Germline-derived CDR1 and CDR2 are MDHEN and SYDVKM. CDR3 bases: TGTGCCAGCAGTCCTCGACGGGGATTCTCCTACAATGAGCAGTTCTTC. It specifies CASSPRRGFSYNEQFF.

The DNA for the CDR3 is TGTGCCAGCAGCTCCGTTCCACCGGGACAGTTCGACGAGCAGTACTTC. It codes for CASSSVPPGQFDEQYF. The chain joins TRBV5-5 to TRBJ2-7; the match to TRBD1 covers 7 bases. CDR3 length: 16 amino acids. Germline V CDR1 and CDR2: SGHKS, YYEKEE (reference sequence). Losses at the gene ends were 3 bases for V and 5 bases for J; bases not matched to a gene: 14. The whole variable domain, remainder taken from reference TRBV5-5 and TRBJ2-7, is DAGVTQSPTHLIKTRGQQVTLRCSPISGHKSVSWYQQVLGQGPQFIFQYYEKEERGRGNFPDRFSARQFPNYSSELNVNALLLGDSALYLCASSSVPPGQFDEQYFGPGTRLTVT.

This chain uses TRBV12-3 or TRBV12-4 with TRBJ2-5; 7 bases map to TRBD1. This CDR3 spans 13 amino acids. V lost 5 bases and J lost 5; bases outside the gene matches: 5. CDR3 bases: TGTGCCAGCAGTCTGACAGGGCGGGAGACCCAGTACTTC. The encoded protein is CASSLTGRETQYF.

V and J are TRBV7-3 and TRBJ2-2, with 9 nucleotides matching TRBD1. CDR3 length equals 18 residues. Per the germline V gene, CDR1 is SGHTA and CDR2 is FQGTGA. V dropped 0 bases and J dropped 1; count of bases not matched to a gene: 6. DNA of the CDR3: TGTGCCAGCAGCTTAACCCCACAGGGGGCAGGGAACACCGGGGAGCTGTTTTTT. It yields the protein CASSLTPQGAGNTGELFF.

This sequence joins TRBV6-5 and TRBJ2-1, with 7 bases identical to TRBD2. Germline V CDR1 and CDR2: MNHEY, SVGAGI. The CDR3 runs to 15 residues. V trimming: 11 bases; J trimming: 0 bases; junction bases outside the gene matches: 10. The CDR3 sequence is CAASGAGDSYNEQFF. The CDR3 DNA follows: TGTGCCGCATCAGGCGCGGGGGACTCCTACAATGAGCAGTTCTTC.

The rearrangement joins TRBV19 to TRBJ2-2, with TRBD1 identical over 8 bases. The CDR3 sequence is 14 residues long. V was pared by 5 bases and J by 5 bases, with 4 bases of the junction left unmatched. Per the germline V gene, CDR1 is LNHDA and CDR2 is SQIVND (reference sequence). The CDR3 here is CASSAGGNTGELFF. CDR3 in DNA: TGTGCCAGTAGTGCAGGGGGCAATACCGGGGAGCTGTTTTTT. Using reference TRBV19 and TRBJ2-2 for the parts outside the CDR3, the full variable domain is DGGITQSPKYLFRKEGQNVTLSCEQNLNHDAMYWYRQDPGQGLRLIYYSQIVNDFQKGDIAEGYSVSREKKESFPLTVTSAQKNPTAFYLCASSAGGNTGELFFGEGSRLTVL.

The chain is built from TRBV28 and TRBJ1-5, with 8 positions matching TRBD1. The CDR3 covers 16 residues. Trimming removed 6 bases from V and 4 bases from J; junction bases left unmatched: 11. CDR1 is MDHEN, CDR2 SYDVKM, per germline. The CDR3 loop is CASRSPRTGWNQPQHF. The CDR3 DNA is TGTGCCAGCAGGTCCCCAAGGACAGGGTGGAATCAGCCCCAGCATTTT.

V gene TRBV5-5 combines with J gene TRBJ1-1; TRBD1 agrees at 7 bases. The CDR3 is 16 amino acids. Germline CDR1 and CDR2: SGHKS and YYEKEE (reference sequence). Trimming cost V 3 bases and J 2 bases; bases outside gene matches: 10. This CDR3 reads CASSSRQGRVNTEAFF. CDR3 in DNA: TGTGCCAGCAGCTCAAGACAGGGAAGGGTAAACACTGAAGCTTTCTTT.

V and J are TRBV5-6 and TRBJ2-7; TRBD1 aligns across 11 bases. Germline V lookup: CDR1 SGHDT, CDR2 YYEEEE. Trimming took 4 bases from V and 6 from J; bases not matched to a gene: 15. The CDR3 length is 17 residues. In DNA form, the CDR3 reads TGTGCCAGCAGCAGCTGGACAGGGGGCTCCCCGTCTCGCGAGCAGTACTTC. Translation: CASSSWTGGSPSREQYF.

This clone was observed once. The rearrangement links TRBV19 to TRBJ2-5; tentative D call: TRBD2 (6 bases). CDR1 and CDR2 from the germline V gene are LNHDA and SQIVND (reference sequence). The V end lost 3 bases, the J end lost 5 bases, and 10 bases lay between the germline ends. CDR3 length equals 13 residues. CDR3 coding DNA: TGTGCCAGTAGTATGGCGGGGCGGGAGACCCAGTACTTC. Residues: CASSMAGRETQYF. Looking up the rest from reference TRBV19 and TRBJ2-5 gives the full variable domain: DGGITQSPKYLFRKEGQNVTLSCEQNLNHDAMYWYRQDPGQGLRLIYYSQIVNDFQKGDIAEGYSVSREKKESFPLTVTSAQKNPTAFYLCASSMAGRETQYFGPGTRLLVL.

The J gene is TRBJ2-1, the V gene TRBV3-1 (or the pseudogene TRBV3-2), with 9 nucleotides matching TRBD2. With 8 bases clipped from V and 2 bases from J, the junction kept 4 bases outside the gene matches. Per the germline V gene, CDR1 is LGHDT and CDR2 is YNNKEL (reference sequence). The CDR3 has 14 amino acids. CDR3 residues: CASSPSGAYNEQFF. The CDR3 region has the DNA TGTGCCAGCTCCCCTAGCGGGGCCTACAATGAGCAGTTCTTC.

The chain employs TRBV7-9 and TRBJ2-1; 11 nucleotides align to TRBD2. The CDR3 consists of 16 residues. CDR1 is SEHNR and CDR2 is FQNEAQ in the germline V gene (reference sequence). Losses at the gene ends were 6 bases for V and 10 bases for J; bases not matched to a gene: 14. CDR3 in amino acids: CASSSNRLAGLGEQFF. CDR3 DNA sequence: TGTGCCAGCAGTTCCAACAGACTAGCGGGGTTGGGAGAGCAGTTCTTC.

The chain links TRBV3-1 (or the pseudogene TRBV3-2) to TRBJ2-7, with a weak D call TRBD1 (7 bases). The CDR3 consists of 14 residues. CDR1 and CDR2 from the germline V gene are LGHDT and YNNKEL (reference sequence). Trimming took 5 bases from V and 2 from J, leaving 13 bases between them. The CDR3 region is CASSDQGGPYEQYF. DNA for the CDR3: TGTGCCAGCAGCGACCAGGGGGGCCCCTACGAGCAGTACTTC.

This chain uses TRBV27 with TRBJ1-5; D not resolved. Germline CDR1 is MNHEY and CDR2 is SMNVEV (reference sequence). The CDR3 runs to 13 residues. V lost 0 bases and J 2 bases, leaving 2 bases between the germline ends. The CDR3 region is CASSLSGNQPQHF. The CDR3 nucleotides read TGTGCCAGCAGTTTATCCGGCAATCAGCCCCAGCATTTT.

This chain uses TRBV11-2 with TRBJ2-7, with D possibly being TRBD2 (6 bases). This CDR3 spans 14 amino acids. The germline V gene encodes CDR1 SGHAT and CDR2 FQNNGV. The ends were cut back, 7 bases at V and 2 bases at J, with 15 bases in the middle. The CDR3 is CASTDLTSTYEQYF. The DNA for the CDR3 is TGTGCCAGCACCGACTTGACTAGTACCTACGAGCAGTACTTC.

V is TRBV30 and J is TRBJ2-3; 10 positions agree with TRBD2. CDR1 and CDR2 (germline): GTSNPN, SVGIG (reference sequence). This CDR3 contains 15 residues. V lost 0 bases, J lost 2 bases, and 2 bases stayed unmatched. The CDR3 nucleotides read TGTGCCTGGAGTGTACTAGCGGGGACCACAGATACGCAGTATTTT. It yields the protein CAWSVLAGTTDTQYF.

This clone was counted a few times. The chain employs TRBV5-5 and TRBJ1-2; D ambiguous. Germline V CDR1 and CDR2: SGHKS, YYEKEE (reference sequence). The CDR3 spans 15 residues. V lost 0 bases to trimming and J lost 8 bases, with 17 bases between them. The CDR3 is CASSLEAAASRGYTF. The CDR3 region has the DNA TGTGCCAGCAGCTTGGAGGCGGCGGCTTCGCGGGGCTACACCTTC.

The V call is TRBV5-7, the J call TRBJ2-7; TRBD2 matches 11 bases. TRBV5-7 belongs to the ORF category, with a function that is uncertain. Losses at the gene ends were 3 bases for V and 3 bases for J; bases not matched to a gene: 11. The CDR3 extends over 17 amino acids. The DNA for the CDR3 is TGTGCCAGCAGCTCCGGACTAGCGGGCGGAATTTGCTACGAGCAGTACTTC. Translation gives CASSSGLAGGICYEQYF.

The chain carries TRBV6-2 or TRBV6-3 and TRBJ2-1, with TRBD2 identical over 7 bases. Germline CDR1 is MNHEY and CDR2 is SVGEGT. With V trimmed by 4 bases and J by 7 bases, 7 bases remained unmatched. The CDR3 consists of 14 residues. CDR3 bases: TGTGCCAGCAGTTGGGCGGGAGCGGGTAATGAGCAGTTCTTC. Translating gives CASSWAGAGNEQFF.

This clone was recorded only once. The chain couples TRBV30 to TRBJ1-2, with a possible D match to TRBD1 (6 bases). CDR3 length: 13 amino acids. The germline V gene encodes CDR1 GTSNPN and CDR2 SVGIG (reference sequence). V was trimmed by 0 bases and J by 6 bases, leaving 11 bases between them. In nucleotides, the CDR3 is TGTGCCTGGAGTGTACGGTGGGGGCATGGCTACACCTTC. Its protein is CAWSVRWGHGYTF.

This clone was counted between two and nine times. The chain couples TRBV5-1 to TRBJ2-5; TRBD2 is a possible D gene (6 bases). Germline CDR1 is SGHRS and CDR2 is YFSETQ. The germline V and J ends were trimmed by 0 bases and 5 bases, with 14 bases remaining between them. The CDR3 runs 15 residues. The CDR3: CASSLVAGRIETQYF. DNA for the CDR3: TGCGCCAGCAGCTTGGTAGCAGGGAGGATTGAGACCCAGTACTTC.

The CDR3 spells CASSNTGGGYEQYF. CDR3 sequence (DNA): TGTGCCAGCAGTAACACAGGGGGAGGCTACGAGCAGTACTTC. The rearrangement uses TRBV6-5 and TRBJ2-7, with 8 bases identical to TRBD1. V dropped 5 bases and J dropped 3; count of bases not matched to a gene: 6. The CDR3 spans 14 residues. From germline, CDR1 is MNHEY and CDR2 SVGAGI.

This clone was seen a handful of times. The genes are TRBV18 and TRBJ2-2; tentative D call: TRBD1 (6 bases). Trimming took 1 base from V and 0 from J, leaving 12 bases between them. Germline lookup yields CDR1 KGHSH and CDR2 LQKENI. CDR3 length: 17 residues. The CDR3, as DNA: TGTGCCAGCTCACCACTTGACAGGCGCGCGAACACCGGGGAGCTGTTTTTT. Its translation is CASSPLDRRANTGELFF.

J is TRBJ2-7 and V is TRBV5-1; 9 bases match TRBD1. With 4 bases clipped from V and 5 bases from J, the junction kept 10 bases outside the gene matches. Germline V gene sequence: CDR1 SGHRS, CDR2 YFSETQ. This CDR3 spans 15 amino acids. CDR3 in amino acids: CASSAGTGRNHEQYF. The CDR3 coding sequence is TGCGCCAGCAGCGCGGGGACAGGGAGGAACCACGAGCAGTACTTC.